This T cell receptor (beta chain) was recorded in a study of beta chain features in type 1 diabetes. For the study at large: Age, gender and cell yields were alike across patients and healthy donors.

Looked up from germline, CDR1 is SGHTA and CDR2 is FQGNSA. V shed 5 bases and J 6 bases; nucleotides not matched to a gene: 12. The CDR3 extends over 15 amino acids. Study-wide results and limits: For patients, the naive, central memory and Treg TCRB repertoires appeared more alike than for healthy donors. Fewer insertions but more deletions were seen at VDJ junctions in type 1 diabetes patients. The study found moderately but significantly shorter TCRB CDR3s in all four CD4+ subsets of Type 1 diabetes patients.

Every isolated RNA sample was fully reverse transcribed, so sequencing captured expressed TCRB transcripts. TCRdb's copy holds only in-frame clones and misses some; the assay was immunoSEQ multiplex PCR. The sample lists about 180,000 clones, more than 10% occurring once. About this clone itself: Its cognate antigen is unknown.

The sequence was obtained from a woman aged 18-35 years in good health. The material sequenced was central memory CD4+ T cells from blood. This chain connects TRBV7-2 to TRBJ2-7; 8 bases align to TRBD2. The CDR3 is CASSLKREWNSEQYF. CDR3 sequence (DNA): TGTGCCAGCAGCCTAAAGCGGGAGTGGAACTCCGAGCAGTACTTC.